The text below deals with one TCR beta chain. A multiplex PCR was run with 60 Vbeta primers and 13 Jbeta primers. The repertoire was sequenced with immunoSEQ multiplex PCR; TCRdb's copy has only in-frame clones and lacks some. The sample lists about 260,000 clones, approximately 84% occurring once. The CDR3 loop spans 14 amino acids. CDR1 is KGHSH and CDR2 is LQKENI in the germline V gene. V was pared by 3 bases and J by 5 bases, with 7 bases of the junction left unmatched. The data are from a study of cytomegalovirus exposure and HLA in healthy donors. Sequencing used PBMCs. The clonotype comes from a woman between 40 and 50 years old in good health and CMV-seropositive. This rearrangement joins TRBV18 to TRBJ2-7; 7 nucleotides agree with TRBD2. The CDR3 spells CASSPMAGDHEQYF. The CDR3 DNA follows: TGTGCCAGCTCACCCATGGCGGGAGACCACGAGCAGTACTTC.